The 19 T cell receptor beta chains below all came from one sample that was sequenced in a study of T cells after posttransplantation cyclophosphamide. Cyclophosphamide on days +3 and +4 followed busulfan-fludarabine conditioning and a marrow graft. The data were produced by immunoSEQ multiplex PCR, yet TCRdb's version contains in-frame clones alone and is incomplete. This sample has 24,000 or so clones, each found more than once. The source material was PBMCs, sampled after allogeneic stem cell transplant with posttransplant cyclophosphamide. The receptors shown here come from a young adult male patient who received an allogeneic stem cell transplant from a related donor, was CMV-positive, and had no GVHD. Some T cells may be the graft donor's.

This clone showed up many times. V is TRBV5-4 and J is TRBJ2-7; 8 bases agree with TRBD2. Germline assignment: CDR1 SGHNT and CDR2 YYREEE (reference sequence). Trimming cost V 4 bases and J 6 bases; bases outside gene matches: 12. This CDR3 region has 15 residues. This CDR3 is CASSPEGGRSSEQYF. In DNA form, the CDR3 reads TGTGCCAGCAGCCCGGAGGGCGGGAGGTCTAGCGAGCAGTACTTC.

This clone was seen many times. The V gene is TRBV5-4, the J gene TRBJ2-3; no reliable D call. This CDR3 spans 14 amino acids. V lost 4 bases, J lost 6 bases, and 15 bases lay in between. Germline V gives CDR1 SGHNT, CDR2 YYREEE (reference sequence). CDR3 in amino acids: CASSPGRVGDTQYF. As DNA, the CDR3 is TGTGCCAGCAGCCCCGGTAGAGTCGGGGATACGCAGTATTTT.

This clone appeared many times. The rearrangement uses TRBV28 and TRBJ2-7; 12 bases align to TRBD2. This CDR3 region has 15 residues. The junction had 8 bases not matched to a gene; V was cut back by 6 bases and J by 5 bases. Germline CDR1 and CDR2: MDHEN and SYDVKM. CDR3 in amino acids: CASRSRTSGTDEQYF. The CDR3 nucleotides read TGTGCCAGCAGGTCACGGACTAGCGGGACCGACGAGCAGTACTTC.

This clone was picked up many times. This chain joins TRBV5-6 and TRBJ2-3; 12 bases map to TRBD2. J lost 4 bases, V lost 0 bases, and 6 bases had no gene match. The CDR3 is 17 residues long. The germline V gene encodes CDR1 SGHDT and CDR2 YYEEEE. CDR3 amino acids: CASSLDAASGGADTQYF. CDR3 nucleotides: TGTGCCAGCAGCTTGGACGCGGCTAGCGGGGGGGCAGATACGCAGTATTTT.

The sample holds many counts of this clone. For the CDR3, the DNA is TGTGCCAGCAGTTTATCGGCCCGGGGGGTTGGCTACACCTTC. It is translated as CASSLSARGVGYTF. The rearrangement links TRBV28 to TRBJ1-2, with D possibly matching TRBD1 (5 bases). The CDR3 loop spans 14 amino acids. The V gene's germline CDR1 is MDHEN and CDR2 SYDVKM. V lost 1 base and J 7 bases, leaving 13 bases between the germline ends.

This clone was seen ten or more times. The gene calls are TRBV30 and TRBJ1-1, with 8 bases identical to TRBD1. After removal of 3 bases from V and 2 bases from J, the junction contained 2 bases not matched to a gene. The CDR3 runs to 13 residues. Germline V lookup: CDR1 GTSNPN, CDR2 SVGIG (reference sequence). The CDR3 loop is CAWRDRVNTEAFF. DNA for the CDR3: TGTGCCTGGAGGGACAGGGTTAACACTGAAGCTTTCTTT.

This clone appeared a few times. The V call is TRBV28, the J call TRBJ1-6, with D unresolved. The CDR3 covers 13 residues. The V and J ends lost 6 bases and 3 bases respectively, with 6 bases between them. Germline V lookup: CDR1 MDHEN, CDR2 SYDVKM. The CDR3 reads CASRGSYNSPLHF. The CDR3, as DNA: TGTGCCAGCAGGGGCAGCTATAATTCACCCCTCCACTTT.

This clone was found many times. The chain carries TRBV6-6 and TRBJ2-1, with a possible D match to TRBD2 (6 bases). The CDR3 runs 13 residues. Germline V gives CDR1 MNHNY, CDR2 SVGAGI (reference sequence). V lost 5 bases and J lost 3, with 8 bases in between. The CDR3 bases are TGTGCCAGCAGTACTAGCTTCTACAATGAGCAGTTCTTC. Amino acid sequence: CASSTSFYNEQFF.

This clone was seen repeatedly, ten times or more. The V call is TRBV7-3, the J call TRBJ2-1; no reliable D call. Trimming left V 5 bases short and J 0 bases short, with 11 bases between. CDR1 is SGHTA, CDR2 FQGTGA, per germline. The CDR3 spans 15 residues. The DNA of the CDR3 is TGTGCCAGCAGCGCCGACTGGAACTCCTACAATGAGCAGTTCTTC. This translates into CASSADWNSYNEQFF.

In this sample, this clone turned up many times. V and J are TRBV7-8 and TRBJ1-1, with 7 nucleotides matching TRBD1. This CDR3 comprises 15 residues. From germline, CDR1 is SGHVS and CDR2 FQNEAQ. With V trimmed by 5 bases and J by 0 bases, 6 bases remained unmatched. This CDR3 is CASSRGDRLNTEAFF. CDR3 nucleotides: TGTGCCAGCAGCCGTGGGGACAGACTGAACACTGAAGCTTTCTTT.

At least ten counts were recorded for this clone. This chain joins TRBV6-4 and TRBJ1-1, with no clear D. This CDR3 has 18 residues. V dropped 3 bases and J dropped 6 bases, with 26 bases sitting between them. The germline CDR1 and CDR2 sequences are MRHNA and SNTAGT. CDR3 sequence (DNA): TGTGCCAGCAGTGAAGGTTTAAACAGACAAGCGGGATTCTCTGAAGCTTTCTTT. Translated, it gives CASSEGLNRQAGFSEAFF.

This clone was detected many times. This chain links TRBV6-6 with TRBJ1-4; 9 bases align to TRBD1. This CDR3 has 15 amino acids. The germline V gene has CDR1 MNHNY and CDR2 SVGAGI (reference sequence). V dropped 6 bases and J dropped 8; count of bases not matched to a gene: 10. CDR3 in amino acids: CASSQLGQGGEKLFF. CDR3 coding DNA: TGTGCCAGCAGCCAGTTGGGACAGGGCGGGGAAAAACTGTTTTTT.

This clone has ten or more counts. The chain has TRBV5-4 and TRBJ1-2; D is ambiguous. The CDR3 loop spans 14 amino acids. With 6 bases removed from V and 6 bases from J, the gap between germline ends came to 18 bases. The germline V gene encodes CDR1 SGHNT and CDR2 YYREEE (reference sequence). The CDR3 spells CASINKPVRHGYTF. For the CDR3, the DNA is TGTGCCAGCATTAATAAGCCGGTGAGGCATGGCTACACCTTC.

J is TRBJ2-7 and V is TRBV7-8, with TRBD1 matching 12 bases. V was pared by 5 bases and J by 9 bases, with 11 bases of the junction left unmatched. Germline lookup yields CDR1 SGHVS and CDR2 FQNEAQ. CDR3 length equals 15 residues. CDR3 DNA sequence: TGTGCCAGCAGCCCACCGGGACAGGGGGCTTGGGGGCAGTACTTC. As protein: CASSPPGQGAWGQYF. Combining the CDR3 with reference TRBV7-8 and TRBJ2-7 gives the whole variable domain GAGVSQSPRYKVAKRGQDVALRCDPISGHVSLFWYQQALGQGPEFLTYFQNEAQLDKSGLPSDRFFAERPEGSVSTLKIQRTQQEDSAVYLCASSPPGQGAWGQYFGPGTRLTVT.

This clone was recorded many times. The rearrangement links TRBV6-4 to TRBJ2-3; D possibly corresponds to TRBD2 (6 bases). Germline CDR1 and CDR2: MRHNA and SNTAGT. Trimming took 2 bases from V and 0 from J, leaving 12 bases between them. The CDR3 covers 16 residues. CDR3 residues: CASSDRPGTSTDTQYF. The CDR3 region has the DNA TGTGCCAGCAGTGACAGGCCAGGGACTAGCACAGATACGCAGTATTTT.

The sample holds many counts of this clone. The chain recombines TRBV19 with TRBJ1-4, with D perhaps matching TRBD1 (5 bases). Trimming left V 6 bases short and J 8 bases short, with 13 bases between. Looked up from germline, CDR1 is LNHDA and CDR2 is SQIVND (reference sequence). This CDR3 comprises 13 residues. CDR3 region: CASRGQGFEKLFF. The CDR3 region has the DNA TGTGCCAGTAGGGGCCAGGGTTTCGAAAAACTGTTTTTT.

The sample holds many counts of this clone. This chain links TRBV5-4 with TRBJ1-1; a possible D gene is TRBD1 (6 bases). V lost 4 bases and J lost 11, with 24 bases in between. Per germline, CDR1 SGHNT and CDR2 YYREEE (reference sequence). The CDR3 sequence is 15 residues long. CDR3 in amino acids: CASSEPQGGAEGAFF. In nucleotides, the CDR3 is TGTGCCAGCAGCGAGCCTCAAGGGGGGGCTGAGGGGGCTTTCTTT.

This clone was recorded at least ten times. The J gene is TRBJ2-7, the V gene TRBV11-2; possible D gene TRBD1, 5 bases. Germline values: CDR1 SGHAT, CDR2 FQNNGV. The CDR3 sequence is 15 residues long. The V end lost 2 bases, the J end lost 3 bases, and 14 bases lay between the germline ends. The CDR3 region has the DNA TGTGCCAGCAGCTTAAGCACAGGTGGGCTCTACGAGCAGTACTTC. This gives the protein CASSLSTGGLYEQYF.

This clone has at least ten counts. The chain recombines TRBV7-9 with TRBJ2-6; possibly TRBD2 for D (5 bases). The CDR3 is 17 amino acids. Germline V gene data show CDR1 as SEHNR and CDR2 as FQNEAQ (reference sequence). The germline V and J ends were trimmed by 3 bases and 0 bases, with 12 bases remaining between them. CDR3 in DNA: TGTGCCAGCAGCTTTCGGGGATCCTCCTCTGGGGCCAACGTCCTGACTTTC. Its protein is CASSFRGSSSGANVLTF. Using reference TRBV7-9 and TRBJ2-6 for the parts outside the CDR3, the full variable domain is DTGVSQNPRHKITKRGQNVTFRCDPISEHNRLYWYRQTLGQGPEFLTYFQNEAQLEKSRLLSDRFSAERPKGSFSTLEIQRTEQGDSAMYLCASSFRGSSSGANVLTFGAGSRLTVL.